The 22 T cell receptor beta chains below were found in one sample sequenced in a study of blood T cell repertoires in COVID-19. TCRdb keeps only in-frame clones here, not all; method: immunoSEQ multiplex PCR. The sample holds 70,000 to 95,000 clones, 80% to 95% seen once. Sequencing used peripheral blood. The origin of the receptors is a man aged 45-60 years with COVID-19, enrolled during active disease.

The J gene is TRBJ2-7, the V gene TRBV10-3, with 7 positions matching TRBD2. CDR3 length: 15 residues. In germline, CDR1 is ENHRY, CDR2 SYGVKD. The trim removed 8 bases at V and 2 bases at J, leaving 12 bases unmatched. The CDR3 nucleotides are TGTGCCATCTCAGGAGCGGGACTTCCTACCTACGAGCAGTACTTC. As protein: CAISGAGLPTYEQYF.

The rearrangement links TRBV6-5 to TRBJ1-2; TRBD1 is a possible D gene (6 bases). There are 12 residues in the CDR3. The ends were cut back, 6 bases at V and 2 bases at J, with 7 bases in the middle. From germline, CDR1 is MNHEY and CDR2 SVGAGI. The CDR3 coding sequence is TGTGCCAGCAGGGGGGCGAACTATGGCTACACCTTC. Protein sequence: CASRGANYGYTF.

This chain links TRBV29-1 with TRBJ2-1; a possible D gene is TRBD2 (6 bases). Germline CDR1 SQVTM, CDR2 ANQGSEA. With 6 bases removed from V and 4 bases from J, the gap between germline ends came to 19 bases. The CDR3 loop spans 15 amino acids. The CDR3 here is CSVSPTGGAYNEQFF. CDR3 bases: TGCAGCGTGTCCCCCACCGGGGGTGCGTACAATGAGCAGTTCTTC.

The gene calls are TRBV3-1 (or the pseudogene TRBV3-2) and TRBJ2-5, with TRBD1 matching 9 bases. V gave up 6 bases and J gave up 5 bases; unmatched junction bases: 10. The CDR3 is 15 residues long. Germline V gene data show CDR1 as LGHDT and CDR2 as YNNKEL (reference sequence). Here the CDR3 DNA reads TGTGCCAGCAGTGTCGGACAGGGGAGTTGGGAGACCCAGTACTTC. Its translation: CASSVGQGSWETQYF.

The chain uses TRBV5-8 and TRBJ2-1, with 11 nucleotides matching TRBD2. Looked up from germline, CDR1 is SGHTS and CDR2 is YDEGEE. This CDR3 comprises 16 residues. J lost 8 bases, V lost 4 bases, and 11 bases had no gene match. CDR3 DNA: TGTGCCAGCAGCCCACTAGCGGGAGTTGATTCTTATGAGCAGTTCTTC. This gives the protein CASSPLAGVDSYEQFF.

In its sample, this clone was seen once. The rearrangement links TRBV19 to TRBJ1-3; 7 bases align to TRBD1. The CDR3 is 17 residues long. V lost 3 bases to trimming and J lost 0 bases; unmatched junction nucleotides: 8. Germline CDR1 reads LNHDA; CDR2 reads SQIVND (reference sequence). DNA of the CDR3: TGTGCCAGTAGTATGCGGCCGGGACAGAGCTCTGGAAACACCATATATTTT. Protein product: CASSMRPGQSSGNTIYF.

The V gene is TRBV28, the J gene TRBJ2-7, with 8 bases that match TRBD1. With 8 bases clipped from V and 2 bases from J, the junction kept 11 bases outside the gene matches. The CDR3 has 15 residues. CDR1 is MDHEN and CDR2 is SYDVKM in the germline V gene. CDR3 sequence reads: CASCFDRGITYEQYF. CDR3 in DNA: TGTGCCAGCTGCTTCGACAGGGGAATAACCTACGAGCAGTACTTC.

The rearrangement uses TRBV29-1 and TRBJ2-1, with 9 bases identical to TRBD1. There are 12 residues in the CDR3. Germline V CDR1 and CDR2: SQVTM, ANQGSEA. The V segment lost 7 bases and the J segment 6 bases; nucleotides outside the gene matches: 4. The CDR3 bases are TGCAGCGCCGGGACAGGGATCAATGAGCAGTTCTTC. Translating it yields CSAGTGINEQFF.

The chain couples TRBV10-3 to TRBJ1-3, with 7 bases matching TRBD1. Germline V CDR1 and CDR2: ENHRY, SYGVKD. The CDR3 totals 14 residues. With 7 bases clipped from V and 8 bases from J, the junction kept 11 bases outside the gene matches. CDR3 sequence reads: CAITRDSLDDTIYF. The DNA of the CDR3 is TGTGCCATCACCAGGGACAGTTTAGATGACACCATATATTTT.

This chain uses TRBV10-3 with TRBJ2-1; possibly TRBD2 for D (5 bases). Germline V gene sequence: CDR1 ENHRY, CDR2 SYGVKD. V was pared by 4 bases and J by 0 bases, with 7 bases between. CDR3 length equals 14 residues. In DNA form, the CDR3 reads TGTGCCATCAGTGTTGACTACTCCTACAATGAGCAGTTCTTC. It specifies CAISVDYSYNEQFF.

The chain uses TRBV27 and TRBJ2-7; TRBD1 agrees at 10 bases. This CDR3 has 17 residues. The trim removed 3 bases at V and 4 bases at J, leaving 12 bases unmatched. Germline V gene lookup returns CDR1 MNHEY and CDR2 SMNVEV (reference sequence). The CDR3, as DNA: TGTGCCAGCAGTTTCAATCTGCGGGGACAGGGGCCATACGAGCAGTACTTC. This encodes CASSFNLRGQGPYEQYF.

The CDR3 coding sequence is TGTGCCAGCAGCTTAAGACCGGACTTCCAAGAGACCCAGTACTTC. This encodes CASSLRPDFQETQYF. This chain uses TRBV7-2 with TRBJ2-5, with D maybe TRBD2 (5 bases). The V end lost 2 bases, the J end lost 1 base, and 11 bases lay between the germline ends. CDR3 length: 15 amino acids. Germline V gene data show CDR1 as SGHTA and CDR2 as FQGNSA. Filled out from reference TRBV7-2 and TRBJ2-5, the complete variable domain reads GAGVSQSPSNKVTEKGKDVELRCDPISGHTALYWYRQSLGQGLEFLIYFQGNSAPDKSGLPSDRFSAERTGGSVSTLTIQRTQQEDSAVYLCASSLRPDFQETQYFGPGTRLLVL.

This chain uses TRBV4-3 with TRBJ2-2; D unresolved. Trimming took off 1 base at V and 8 bases at J, with 8 bases between the two ends. Germline V gives CDR1 LGHNA, CDR2 YSLEER. The CDR3 covers 13 residues. CDR3 bases: TGCGCCAGCAGCCAAGTCTTTAGTGGGGAGCTGTTTTTT. Amino acids: CASSQVFSGELFF.

The gene calls are TRBV5-6 and TRBJ2-3; no firm D call. Germline lookup yields CDR1 SGHDT and CDR2 YYEEEE. The CDR3 consists of 12 residues. Trimming removed 5 bases at V and 6 bases at J, with 10 bases between. This CDR3 reads CASSLLRDTQYF. DNA of the CDR3: TGTGCCAGCAGTCTGTTACGGGATACGCAGTATTTT.

This clone has a count of ten or more. V is TRBV6-5 and J is TRBJ1-1, with a weak D call TRBD1 (6 bases). Trimming removed 6 bases from V and 1 base from J, with 12 bases in between. The CDR3 is 14 residues long. The germline CDR1 and CDR2 sequences are MNHEY and SVGAGI. CDR3 amino acids: CASRRGGGNTEAFF. The CDR3 nucleotides are TGTGCCAGCAGAAGAGGGGGGGGGAACACTGAAGCTTTCTTT.

This clone showed up just a few times. V gene TRBV2 combines with J gene TRBJ1-5; D is ambiguous. The CDR3 is made up of 12 amino acids. V was trimmed by 6 bases and J by 2 bases, leaving 5 bases between them. CDR1 SNHLY and CDR2 FYNNEI come from the germline V gene. The CDR3 loop reads CASRSGNQPQHF. As DNA, the CDR3 is TGTGCCAGCAGGAGTGGCAATCAGCCCCAGCATTTT.

The rearrangement joins TRBV12-5 to TRBJ2-1; 10 nucleotides match TRBD2. Germline lookup yields CDR1 LGHNT and CDR2 FRNRAP. CDR3 length: 17 amino acids. V trimming: 5 bases; J trimming: 6 bases; junction bases outside the gene matches: 13. Here the CDR3 reads CASGLQAGGRVINEQFF. DNA for the CDR3: TGTGCTAGTGGTCTCCAAGCGGGAGGGCGGGTAATCAATGAGCAGTTCTTC.

The rearrangement links TRBV9 to TRBJ1-1; D is unresolved. V shed 0 bases and J shed 9 bases, with 18 bases lying between them. The CDR3 is 15 amino acids. Per germline, CDR1 SGDLS and CDR2 YYNGEE. The CDR3 sequence is CASSVGARETEQAFF. CDR3 bases: TGTGCCAGCAGCGTAGGGGCCCGGGAAACGGAGCAAGCTTTCTTT.

This clone is a singleton in its sample. The V gene is TRBV14, the J gene TRBJ1-4; TRBD1 matches at 9 bases. The ends lost 5 bases at V and 8 bases at J; junction bases unmatched: 9. CDR1 and CDR2 from the germline V gene are SGHDN and FVKESK. The CDR3 length is 15 residues. The CDR3 DNA sequence: TGTGCCAGCAGCTCACCGGGACAGGGTTCGGAAAAACTGTTTTTT. Amino acids: CASSSPGQGSEKLFF.

The rearrangement links TRBV7-3 to TRBJ2-3; D unresolved. Germline CDR1 is SGHTA and CDR2 is FQGTGA. The CDR3 totals 14 residues. Trimming removed 2 bases from V and 2 bases from J, with 8 bases in between. CDR3 DNA sequence: TGTGCCAGCAGCTTATCCCTAGTCACAGATACGCAGTATTTT. It yields the protein CASSLSLVTDTQYF.

This sequence joins TRBV7-9 and TRBJ1-5; 7 nucleotides agree with TRBD1. Germline V lookup: CDR1 SEHNR, CDR2 FQNEAQ (reference sequence). V trimming: 5 bases; J trimming: 7 bases; junction bases outside the gene matches: 2. The CDR3 loop spans 12 amino acids. The CDR3 protein is CASSQGEQPQHF. CDR3 coding DNA: TGTGCCAGCAGCCAGGGGGAACAGCCCCAGCATTTT.

V is TRBV7-3 and J is TRBJ2-2; a possible D gene is TRBD2 (6 bases). Germline V gene lookup returns CDR1 SGHTA and CDR2 FQGTGA. Trimming cost V 2 bases and J 6 bases, with 16 bases left between them. The CDR3 contains 16 residues. The CDR3 DNA is TGTGCCAGCAGCTTATTCCCCCGGGAGCCCCCCGGGGAGCTGTTTTTT. Translation gives CASSLFPREPPGELFF.